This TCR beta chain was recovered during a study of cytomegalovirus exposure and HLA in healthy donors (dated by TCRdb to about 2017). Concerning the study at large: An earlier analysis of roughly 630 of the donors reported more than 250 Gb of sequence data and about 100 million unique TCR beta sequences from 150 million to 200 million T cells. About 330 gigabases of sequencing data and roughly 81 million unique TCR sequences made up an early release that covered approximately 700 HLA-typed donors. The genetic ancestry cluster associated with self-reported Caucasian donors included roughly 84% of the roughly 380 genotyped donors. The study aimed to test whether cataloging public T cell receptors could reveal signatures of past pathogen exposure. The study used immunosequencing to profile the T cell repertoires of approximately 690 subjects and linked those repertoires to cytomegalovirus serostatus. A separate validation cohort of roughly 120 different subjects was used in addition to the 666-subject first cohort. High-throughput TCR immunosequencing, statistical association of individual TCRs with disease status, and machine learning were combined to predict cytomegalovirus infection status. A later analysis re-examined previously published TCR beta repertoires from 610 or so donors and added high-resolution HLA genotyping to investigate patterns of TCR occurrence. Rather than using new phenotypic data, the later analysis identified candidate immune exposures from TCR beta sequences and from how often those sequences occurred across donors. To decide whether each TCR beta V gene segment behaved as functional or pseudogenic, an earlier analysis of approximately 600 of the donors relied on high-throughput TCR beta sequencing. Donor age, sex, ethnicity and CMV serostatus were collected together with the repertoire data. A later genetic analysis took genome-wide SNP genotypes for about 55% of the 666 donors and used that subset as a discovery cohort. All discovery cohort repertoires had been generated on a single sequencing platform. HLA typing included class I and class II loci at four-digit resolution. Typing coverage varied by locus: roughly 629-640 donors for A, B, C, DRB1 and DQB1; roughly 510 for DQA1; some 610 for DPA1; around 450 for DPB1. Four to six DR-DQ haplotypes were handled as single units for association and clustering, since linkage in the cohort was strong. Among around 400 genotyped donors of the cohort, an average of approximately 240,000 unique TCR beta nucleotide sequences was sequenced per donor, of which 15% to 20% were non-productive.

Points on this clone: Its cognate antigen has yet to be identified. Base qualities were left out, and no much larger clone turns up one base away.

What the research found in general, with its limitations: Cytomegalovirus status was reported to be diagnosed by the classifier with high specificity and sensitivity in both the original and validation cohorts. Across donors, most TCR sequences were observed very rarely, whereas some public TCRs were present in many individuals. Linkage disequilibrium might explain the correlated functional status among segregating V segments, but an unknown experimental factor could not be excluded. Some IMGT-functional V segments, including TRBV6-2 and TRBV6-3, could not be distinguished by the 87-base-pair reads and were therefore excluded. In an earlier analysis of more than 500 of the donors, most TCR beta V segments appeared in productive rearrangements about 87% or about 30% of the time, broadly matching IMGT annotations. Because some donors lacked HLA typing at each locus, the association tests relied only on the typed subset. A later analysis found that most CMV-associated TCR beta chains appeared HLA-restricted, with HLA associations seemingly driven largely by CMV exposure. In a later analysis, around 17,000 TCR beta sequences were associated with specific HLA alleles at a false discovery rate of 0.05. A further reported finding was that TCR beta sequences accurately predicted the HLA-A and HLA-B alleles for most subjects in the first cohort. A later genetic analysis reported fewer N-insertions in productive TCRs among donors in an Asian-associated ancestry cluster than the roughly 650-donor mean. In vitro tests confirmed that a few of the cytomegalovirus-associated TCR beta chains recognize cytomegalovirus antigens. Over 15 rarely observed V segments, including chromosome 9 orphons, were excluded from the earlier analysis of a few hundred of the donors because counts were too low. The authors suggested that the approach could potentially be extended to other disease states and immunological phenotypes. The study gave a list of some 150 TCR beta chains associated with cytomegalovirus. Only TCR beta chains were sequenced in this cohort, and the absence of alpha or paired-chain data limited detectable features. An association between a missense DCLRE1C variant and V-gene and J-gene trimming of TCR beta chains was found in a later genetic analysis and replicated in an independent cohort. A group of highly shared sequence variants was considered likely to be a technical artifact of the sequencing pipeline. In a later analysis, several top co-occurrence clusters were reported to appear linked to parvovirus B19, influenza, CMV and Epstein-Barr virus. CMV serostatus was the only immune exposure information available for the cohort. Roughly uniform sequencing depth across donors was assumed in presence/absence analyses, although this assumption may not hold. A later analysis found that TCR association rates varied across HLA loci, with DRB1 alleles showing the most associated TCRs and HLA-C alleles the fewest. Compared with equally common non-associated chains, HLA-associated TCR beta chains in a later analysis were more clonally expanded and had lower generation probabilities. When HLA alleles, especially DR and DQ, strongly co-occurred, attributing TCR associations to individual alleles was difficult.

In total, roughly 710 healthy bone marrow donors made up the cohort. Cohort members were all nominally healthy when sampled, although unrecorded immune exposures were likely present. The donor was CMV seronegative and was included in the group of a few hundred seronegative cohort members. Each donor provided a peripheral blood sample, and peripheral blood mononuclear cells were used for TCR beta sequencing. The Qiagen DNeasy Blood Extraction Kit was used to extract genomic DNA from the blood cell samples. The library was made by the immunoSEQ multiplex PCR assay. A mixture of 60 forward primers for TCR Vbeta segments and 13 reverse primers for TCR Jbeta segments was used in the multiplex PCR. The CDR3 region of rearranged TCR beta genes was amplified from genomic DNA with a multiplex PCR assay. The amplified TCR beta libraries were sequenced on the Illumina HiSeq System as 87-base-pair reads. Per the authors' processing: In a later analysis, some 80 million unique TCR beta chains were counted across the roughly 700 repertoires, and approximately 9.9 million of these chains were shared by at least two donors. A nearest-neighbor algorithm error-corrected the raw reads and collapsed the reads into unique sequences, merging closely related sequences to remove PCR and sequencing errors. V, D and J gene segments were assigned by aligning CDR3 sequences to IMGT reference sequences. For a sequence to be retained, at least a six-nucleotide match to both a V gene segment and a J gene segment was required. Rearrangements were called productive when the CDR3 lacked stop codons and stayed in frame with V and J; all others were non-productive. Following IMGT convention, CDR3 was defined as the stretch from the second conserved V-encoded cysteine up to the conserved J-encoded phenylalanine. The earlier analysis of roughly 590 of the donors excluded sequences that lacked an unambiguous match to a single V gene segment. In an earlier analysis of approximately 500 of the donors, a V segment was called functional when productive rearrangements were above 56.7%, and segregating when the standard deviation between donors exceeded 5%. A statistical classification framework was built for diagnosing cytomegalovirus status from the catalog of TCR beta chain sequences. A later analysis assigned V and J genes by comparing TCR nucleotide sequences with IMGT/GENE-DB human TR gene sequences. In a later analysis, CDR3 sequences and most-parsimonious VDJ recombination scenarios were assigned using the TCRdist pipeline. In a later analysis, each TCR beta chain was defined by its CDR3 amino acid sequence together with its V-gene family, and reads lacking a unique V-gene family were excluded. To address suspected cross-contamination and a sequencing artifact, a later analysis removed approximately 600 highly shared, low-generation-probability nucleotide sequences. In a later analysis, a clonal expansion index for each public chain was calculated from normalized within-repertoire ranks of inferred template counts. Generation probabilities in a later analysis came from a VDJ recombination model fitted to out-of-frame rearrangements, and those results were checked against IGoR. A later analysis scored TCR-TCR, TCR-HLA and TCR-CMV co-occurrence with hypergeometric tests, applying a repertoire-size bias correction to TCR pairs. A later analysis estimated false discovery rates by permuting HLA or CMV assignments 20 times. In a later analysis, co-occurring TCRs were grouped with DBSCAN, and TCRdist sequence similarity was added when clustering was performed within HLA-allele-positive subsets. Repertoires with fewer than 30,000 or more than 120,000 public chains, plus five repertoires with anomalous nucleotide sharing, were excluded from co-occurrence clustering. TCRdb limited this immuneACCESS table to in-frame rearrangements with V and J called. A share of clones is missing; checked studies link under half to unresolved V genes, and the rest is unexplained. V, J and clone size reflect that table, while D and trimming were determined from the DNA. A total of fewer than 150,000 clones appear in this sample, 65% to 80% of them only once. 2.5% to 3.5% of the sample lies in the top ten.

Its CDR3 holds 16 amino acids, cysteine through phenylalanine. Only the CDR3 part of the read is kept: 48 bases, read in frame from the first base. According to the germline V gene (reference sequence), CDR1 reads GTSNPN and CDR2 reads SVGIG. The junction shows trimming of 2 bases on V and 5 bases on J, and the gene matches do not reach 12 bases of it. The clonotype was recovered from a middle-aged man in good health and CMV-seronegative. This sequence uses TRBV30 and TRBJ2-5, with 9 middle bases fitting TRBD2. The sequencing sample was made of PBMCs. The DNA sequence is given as TGTGCCTGGAGTAGAGGGTTAGCGGGGGACGCGGAGACCCAGTACTTC. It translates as CAWSRGLAGDAETQYF.